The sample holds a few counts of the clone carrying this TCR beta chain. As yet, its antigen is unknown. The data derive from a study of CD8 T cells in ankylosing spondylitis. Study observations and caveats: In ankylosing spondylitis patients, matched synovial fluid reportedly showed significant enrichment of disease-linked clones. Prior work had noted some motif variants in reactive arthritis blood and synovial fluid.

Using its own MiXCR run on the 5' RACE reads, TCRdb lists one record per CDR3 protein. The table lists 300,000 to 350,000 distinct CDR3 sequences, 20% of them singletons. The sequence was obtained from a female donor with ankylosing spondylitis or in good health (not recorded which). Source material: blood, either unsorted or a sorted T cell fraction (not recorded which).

This CDR3 is CSAGRASGSHYQETQYF. The CDR3 nucleotides are TGCAGTGCTGGACGGGCTAGCGGTTCACATTACCAAGAGACCCAGTACTTC. The genes are TRBV20-1 and TRBJ2-5; 7 bases align to TRBD2. J gave up 0 bases and V 5 bases, and 15 bases lay outside the gene matches. Germline V gene lookup returns CDR1 DFQATT and CDR2 SNEGSKA (reference sequence). The CDR3 spans 17 residues.